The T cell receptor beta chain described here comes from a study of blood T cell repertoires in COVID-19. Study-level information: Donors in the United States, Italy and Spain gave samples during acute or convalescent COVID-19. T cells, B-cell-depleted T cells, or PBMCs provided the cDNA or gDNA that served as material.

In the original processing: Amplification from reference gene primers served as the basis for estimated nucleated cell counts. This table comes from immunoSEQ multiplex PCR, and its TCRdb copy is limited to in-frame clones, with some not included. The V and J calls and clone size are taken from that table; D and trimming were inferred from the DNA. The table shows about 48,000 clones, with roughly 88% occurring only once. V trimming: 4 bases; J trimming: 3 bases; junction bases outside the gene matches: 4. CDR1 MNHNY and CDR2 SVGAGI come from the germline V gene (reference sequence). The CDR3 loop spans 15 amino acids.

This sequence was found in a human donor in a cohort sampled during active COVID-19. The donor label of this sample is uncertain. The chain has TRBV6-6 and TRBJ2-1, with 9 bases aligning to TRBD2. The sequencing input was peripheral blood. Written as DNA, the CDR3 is TGTGCCAGCAGTTTCCGACTAGCGGACTACAATGAGCAGTTCTTC. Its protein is CASSFRLADYNEQFF.